The clone carrying this TCR beta chain was recorded at least ten times. The target antigen is unknown. Profiling of TCR beta VDJ combinations and CDR3 sequences used genomic DNA as template. TCRdb independently ran MiXCR on the reads; one entry per CDR3 protein. The sample has about 150,000 distinct CDR3 sequences, about 45% seen once. CDR3 length equals 15 residues. V was cut by 6 bases and J by 2 bases, with 14 bases left in between. From germline, CDR1 is LNHDA and CDR2 SQIVND (reference sequence). The data originate from a study of CD8+CD57+ T cells in acquired aplastic anemia. Whole-study context: The DNA of sorted CD4+ and CD8+ cells averaged roughly 3.2 ug. Findings and caveats of the study: With respect to CD8+ Simpson's diversity, patients and controls did not differ significantly. In common between the patients and the controls were more than 25 CD8+ CDR3 sequences.

Patients chosen for sequencing had CD8+CD57+ cells that had expanded, as shown by flow cytometry. V usage is TRBV19 and J usage is TRBJ2-1; weak D call: TRBD2 (6 bases). The TCR was taken from a human donor with aplastic anemia. The sequencing input was sorted CD4+, CD8+, or CD8+CD57+ T cells (not recorded which) from PBMCs. Written as DNA, the CDR3 is TGTGCCAGTAGGGAACCCGGGAGACCCTACAATGAGCAGTTCTTC. It codes for CASREPGRPYNEQFF.